This T cell receptor beta chain was captured in a study of blood T cells in healthy people across ages. CDR1 and CDR2 from the germline V gene are SGHTA and FQGNSA. This CDR3 is built from 16 residues. V lost 0 bases, J lost 4 bases, and 16 bases lay in between. This clonotype was picked up one time. A second about 6 to 11 cycle PCR used barcoded and J-beta primers. Unique molecular identifiers of 12 random nucleotides labeled each cDNA. TCRdb ran MiXCR on the 5' RACE reads and lists one entry per CDR3 protein. The data hold about 900,000 distinct CDR3 sequences, with about 59% observed a single time. This TCR came from a young man in good health. This chain joins TRBV7-2 and TRBJ2-7, with D unresolved. The material sequenced was blood. The CDR3 region has the DNA TGTGCCAGCAGCTTAGCGACGGGTCCCATCTTTTACGAGCAGTACTTC. Residues: CASSLATGPIFYEQYF.